The present T cell receptor beta chain was sequenced within a study of shared clonotypes between healthy human individuals. Study-wide context: The study enrolled a couple of women and three men aged 18 to 49.

The table came from immunoSEQ multiplex PCR; TCRdb's copy has only in-frame clones and leaves some out. This table has approximately 1,500,000 clones, around 97% appearing once. This CDR3 is 15 amino acids long. The V and J ends lost 1 base and 0 bases, in that order; junction bases with no gene match: 2. The germline gives CDR1 SGHVS, CDR2 FQNEAQ. Sequenced: naive CD4+ T cells sorted from blood. Documented subset: CD45RA+ positively selected. The chain uses TRBV7-8 and TRBJ1-2; TRBD1 aligns across 7 bases. The TCR sequence derives from a man aged 25-45 years in good health. The CDR3 DNA sequence: TGTGCCAGCAGCTTAGGGGACAGCCCTAACTATGGCTACACCTTC. Encoded protein: CASSLGDSPNYGYTF.